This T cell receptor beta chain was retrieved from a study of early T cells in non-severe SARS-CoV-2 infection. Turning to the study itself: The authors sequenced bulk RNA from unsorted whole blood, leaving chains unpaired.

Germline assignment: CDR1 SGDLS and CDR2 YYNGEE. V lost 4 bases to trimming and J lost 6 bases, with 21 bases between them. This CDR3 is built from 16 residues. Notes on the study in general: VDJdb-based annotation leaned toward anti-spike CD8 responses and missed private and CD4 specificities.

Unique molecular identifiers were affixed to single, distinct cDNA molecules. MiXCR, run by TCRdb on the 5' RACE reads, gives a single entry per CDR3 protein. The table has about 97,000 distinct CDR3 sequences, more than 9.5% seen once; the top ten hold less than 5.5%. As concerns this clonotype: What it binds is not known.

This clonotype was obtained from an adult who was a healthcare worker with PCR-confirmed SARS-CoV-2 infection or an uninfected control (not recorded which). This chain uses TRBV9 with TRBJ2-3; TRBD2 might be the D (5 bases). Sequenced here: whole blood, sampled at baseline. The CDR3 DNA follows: TGTGCCAGCAGCCCCCGTCAAGGAAGCTCGGGGGATACGCAGTATTTT. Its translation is CASSPRQGSSGDTQYF.